This entry lists 17 T cell receptor beta chains sequenced from one sample in a study of blood T cell repertoires in COVID-19. The protocol was immunoSEQ multiplex PCR, while the TCRdb copy is restricted to in-frame clones and leaves out a portion. Of 100,000 to 150,000 clones in the sample, over 75% were seen once. The sequenced sample was peripheral blood. These receptors originate from a man of 80 years or more with active or convalescent COVID-19.

The J gene is TRBJ2-2, the V gene TRBV9; TRBD2 is a possible D gene (6 bases). In germline, CDR1 is SGDLS, CDR2 YYNGEE. Trimming took off 0 bases at V and 4 bases at J, with 10 bases between the two ends. This CDR3 is built from 15 residues. CDR3 protein: CASSVGTTSTGELFF. Written as DNA, the CDR3 is TGTGCCAGCAGCGTAGGGACTACATCCACCGGGGAGCTGTTTTTT.

This chain joins TRBV28 and TRBJ1-4; 10 bases line up with TRBD1. The CDR3 sequence is 15 residues long. V gave up 3 bases and J gave up 7 bases; unmatched junction bases: 5. Germline V gives CDR1 MDHEN, CDR2 SYDVKM. The CDR3 nucleotides read TGTGCCAGCAGTTTCGGGACAGGGGAGGGTGAAAAACTGTTTTTT. This encodes CASSFGTGEGEKLFF. The whole variable domain, remainder taken from reference TRBV28 and TRBJ1-4, is DVKVTQSSRYLVKRTGEKVFLECVQDMDHENMFWYRQDPGLGLRLIYFSYDVKMKEKGDIPEGYSVSREKKERFSLILESASTNQTSMYLCASSFGTGEGEKLFFGSGTQLSVL.

The rearrangement links TRBV7-3 to TRBJ2-2; 8 nucleotides line up with TRBD1. J was trimmed by 4 bases and V by 3 bases; bases with no gene match: 7. This CDR3 comprises 16 residues. Germline V gene lookup returns CDR1 SGHTA and CDR2 FQGTGA. As DNA, the CDR3 is TGTGCCAGCAGCTTGCAGGGGGCAAGTCCCACCGGGGAGCTGTTTTTT. It codes for CASSLQGASPTGELFF.

V usage is TRBV10-3 and J usage is TRBJ1-5; TRBD1 matches at 7 bases. Germline values: CDR1 ENHRY, CDR2 SYGVKD. V lost 4 bases, J lost 6 bases, and 6 bases stayed unmatched. The CDR3 length is 14 residues. The CDR3 protein is CAISVEGAGQPQHF. CDR3 nucleotides: TGTGCCATCAGTGTCGAGGGGGCAGGTCAGCCCCAGCATTTT.

The chain couples TRBV27 to TRBJ2-3; 9 bases line up with TRBD1. J was trimmed by 4 bases and V by 5 bases; bases with no gene match: 4. The V gene's germline CDR1 is MNHEY and CDR2 SMNVEV (reference sequence). The CDR3 covers 14 residues. CDR3 region: CASSPRTGADTQYF. DNA of the CDR3: TGTGCCAGCAGTCCGAGGACAGGGGCAGATACGCAGTATTTT.

CDR3 DNA: TGTGCCAGCAGCTTAGGCGGGACTCTTCAAGAGACCCAGTACTTC. The encoded protein is CASSLGGTLQETQYF. The V and J genes are TRBV11-3 and TRBJ2-5; D might be TRBD2 (6 bases). Germline V lookup: CDR1 SGHNT, CDR2 YENEEA. Trimming pared 1 base from V and 2 bases from J, leaving 11 bases between. The CDR3 is 15 amino acids.

The chain carries TRBV30 and TRBJ1-2; TRBD1 aligns across 8 bases. CDR3 size: 14 residues. The germline V gene encodes CDR1 GTSNPN and CDR2 SVGIG (reference sequence). The junction had 13 bases not matched to a gene; V was cut back by 6 bases and J by 7 bases. The CDR3 bases are TGTGCCTGCTCACGGGACAGGAGGTATGCTGGCTACACCTTC. Its protein is CACSRDRRYAGYTF.

The chain recombines TRBV3-1 (or the pseudogene TRBV3-2) with TRBJ1-1; D call uncertain. Trimming left V 5 bases short and J 9 bases short, with 13 bases between. The germline V gene has CDR1 LGHDT and CDR2 YNNKEL (reference sequence). The CDR3 runs to 12 residues. CDR3 DNA sequence: TGTGCCAGCAGCTTCTTGACTCGGAAAGCTTTCTTT. Translated: CASSFLTRKAFF.

This chain uses TRBV7-7 with TRBJ1-4; 9 bases align to TRBD1. The germline V gene encodes CDR1 SSHAT and CDR2 FNYEAQ (reference sequence). This CDR3 region has 18 residues. V shed 0 bases, J shed 6 bases, and the junction held 11 bases outside the gene matches. The CDR3 spells CASSLATGTGSRYEKLFF. The CDR3 nucleotides are TGTGCCAGCAGCTTAGCCACCGGGACAGGGAGCCGATATGAAAAACTGTTTTTT. The entire variable domain, with the rest obtained from reference TRBV7-7 and TRBJ1-4, is as follows: GAGVSQSPRYKVTKRGQDVTLRCDPISSHATLYWYQQALGQGPEFLTYFNYEAQPDKSGLPSDRFSAERPEGSISTLTIQRTEQRDSAMYRCASSLATGTGSRYEKLFFGSGTQLSVL.

This clone was seen ten or more times. The chain carries TRBV5-1 and TRBJ1-2; D is ambiguous. This CDR3 has 14 amino acids. Trimming removed 0 bases from V and 2 bases from J, with 8 bases in between. Germline loops: CDR1 SGHRS, CDR2 YFSETQ. The CDR3 DNA reads as TGCGCCAGCAGCTTGGGAGCGGAGAACTATGGCTACACCTTC. This codes for CASSLGAENYGYTF.

CDR3 coding DNA: TGTGCCAGTAGAGCATTGTCTGGAAACACCATATATTTT. Translating gives CASRALSGNTIYF. The V and J genes are TRBV19 and TRBJ1-3; D is undetermined. This CDR3 has 13 amino acids. V was clipped by 6 bases and J by 1 base, with 7 bases between them. Germline CDR1 is LNHDA and CDR2 is SQIVND (reference sequence).

The CDR3 nucleotides read TGCGCCAGCAGCTTGGCGGGTTTGATGAGGAGCGACACTGAAGCTTTCTTT. This codes for CASSLAGLMRSDTEAFF. The V call is TRBV5-1, the J call TRBJ1-1; D remains ambiguous. The germline V gene encodes CDR1 SGHRS and CDR2 YFSETQ. The CDR3 sequence is 17 residues long. Trimming removed 0 bases from V and 3 bases from J, with 18 bases in between.

This rearrangement joins TRBV15 to TRBJ1-4, with 7 bases matching TRBD1. Losses at the gene ends were 2 bases for V and 5 bases for J; bases not matched to a gene: 5. The CDR3 runs 15 residues. Germline V gives CDR1 LNHNV, CDR2 YYDKDF (reference sequence). CDR3 nucleotides: TGTGCCACCAGCAGACCCGGACAGGCCAATGAAAAACTGTTTTTT. Encoded protein: CATSRPGQANEKLFF.

The chain has TRBV24-1 and TRBJ2-2; possibly TRBD2 for D (7 bases). V was trimmed by 9 bases and J by 4 bases, leaving 17 bases between them. CDR3 length equals 15 residues. Germline loops: CDR1 KGHDR, CDR2 SFDVKD. CDR3 loop: CATAYGGPGTGELFF. The CDR3 DNA is TGTGCCACCGCGTACGGGGGGCCGGGCACCGGGGAGCTGTTTTTT.

This chain joins TRBV7-8 and TRBJ2-5; 9 positions match TRBD2. Unmatched junction bases numbered 12, after V lost 3 bases and J lost 7 bases. The CDR3 totals 16 residues. The germline gives CDR1 SGHVS, CDR2 FQNEAQ. CDR3 loop: CASSLNIGTSKGTQYF. CDR3 sequence (DNA): TGTGCCAGCAGCTTGAATATCGGGACTAGCAAAGGGACCCAGTACTTC. Full variable domain (remainder filled in from reference TRBV7-8 and TRBJ2-5): GAGVSQSPRYKVAKRGQDVALRCDPISGHVSLFWYQQALGQGPEFLTYFQNEAQLDKSGLPSDRFFAERPEGSVSTLKIQRTQQEDSAVYLCASSLNIGTSKGTQYFGPGTRLLVL.

This clone was detected once. CDR3 amino acids: CASSFREHSVQYF. The CDR3 DNA sequence: TGTGCCAGCAGTTTTCGGGAGCATTCGGTGCAGTATTTT. The chain recombines TRBV12-3 or TRBV12-4 with TRBJ2-3, with TRBD2 as a possible D gene (6 bases). The CDR3 is 13 amino acids. The V end was cut by 3 bases, the J end by 11 bases, with 15 bases between.

This clone has just one count. In DNA form, the CDR3 reads TGTGCCACCAGCAGAGACCAGGTGGCGGGGGGAGGTTACGAGCAGTACTTC. It translates to CATSRDQVAGGGYEQYF. J is TRBJ2-7 and V is TRBV15, with 8 bases aligning to TRBD2. V lost 0 bases, J lost 4 bases, and 11 bases stayed unmatched. Germline values: CDR1 LNHNV, CDR2 YYDKDF (reference sequence). This CDR3 spans 17 amino acids.